This T cell receptor (beta chain) was identified in a study of CD8 T cells in Susac syndrome. Study conclusions and caveats: In its TCR sequencing and HLA analysis, the study acknowledged that the number of individuals was relatively small.

About this clonotype: Its antigen is not known.

TEMRA cells were FACS-enriched, and CD8+ and CD4+ T cells were isolated negatively. The CDR3 spans 13 residues. The V gene's germline CDR1 is DFQATT and CDR2 SNEGSKA (reference sequence). V was cut by 0 bases and J by 4 bases, with 10 bases left in between. Random hexamers were used to reverse transcribe the RNA input (roughly 0.5 to 1 ug). TCRdb itself ran the immunoSEQ multiplex PCR reads through MiXCR, one entry per CDR3 protein. The data contain around 200,000 distinct CDR3 sequences, under 97% of them seen just once; the ten biggest clones take up 0.093%. The sequenced material came from CD4+ T cells from PBMCs. This TCR came from a human donor with multiple sclerosis. This chain links TRBV20-1 with TRBJ2-7; D call uncertain. The DNA for the CDR3 is TGCAGTGCTAGAGAGGATGTGCAGTACGAGCAGTACTTC. It is translated as CSAREDVQYEQYF.